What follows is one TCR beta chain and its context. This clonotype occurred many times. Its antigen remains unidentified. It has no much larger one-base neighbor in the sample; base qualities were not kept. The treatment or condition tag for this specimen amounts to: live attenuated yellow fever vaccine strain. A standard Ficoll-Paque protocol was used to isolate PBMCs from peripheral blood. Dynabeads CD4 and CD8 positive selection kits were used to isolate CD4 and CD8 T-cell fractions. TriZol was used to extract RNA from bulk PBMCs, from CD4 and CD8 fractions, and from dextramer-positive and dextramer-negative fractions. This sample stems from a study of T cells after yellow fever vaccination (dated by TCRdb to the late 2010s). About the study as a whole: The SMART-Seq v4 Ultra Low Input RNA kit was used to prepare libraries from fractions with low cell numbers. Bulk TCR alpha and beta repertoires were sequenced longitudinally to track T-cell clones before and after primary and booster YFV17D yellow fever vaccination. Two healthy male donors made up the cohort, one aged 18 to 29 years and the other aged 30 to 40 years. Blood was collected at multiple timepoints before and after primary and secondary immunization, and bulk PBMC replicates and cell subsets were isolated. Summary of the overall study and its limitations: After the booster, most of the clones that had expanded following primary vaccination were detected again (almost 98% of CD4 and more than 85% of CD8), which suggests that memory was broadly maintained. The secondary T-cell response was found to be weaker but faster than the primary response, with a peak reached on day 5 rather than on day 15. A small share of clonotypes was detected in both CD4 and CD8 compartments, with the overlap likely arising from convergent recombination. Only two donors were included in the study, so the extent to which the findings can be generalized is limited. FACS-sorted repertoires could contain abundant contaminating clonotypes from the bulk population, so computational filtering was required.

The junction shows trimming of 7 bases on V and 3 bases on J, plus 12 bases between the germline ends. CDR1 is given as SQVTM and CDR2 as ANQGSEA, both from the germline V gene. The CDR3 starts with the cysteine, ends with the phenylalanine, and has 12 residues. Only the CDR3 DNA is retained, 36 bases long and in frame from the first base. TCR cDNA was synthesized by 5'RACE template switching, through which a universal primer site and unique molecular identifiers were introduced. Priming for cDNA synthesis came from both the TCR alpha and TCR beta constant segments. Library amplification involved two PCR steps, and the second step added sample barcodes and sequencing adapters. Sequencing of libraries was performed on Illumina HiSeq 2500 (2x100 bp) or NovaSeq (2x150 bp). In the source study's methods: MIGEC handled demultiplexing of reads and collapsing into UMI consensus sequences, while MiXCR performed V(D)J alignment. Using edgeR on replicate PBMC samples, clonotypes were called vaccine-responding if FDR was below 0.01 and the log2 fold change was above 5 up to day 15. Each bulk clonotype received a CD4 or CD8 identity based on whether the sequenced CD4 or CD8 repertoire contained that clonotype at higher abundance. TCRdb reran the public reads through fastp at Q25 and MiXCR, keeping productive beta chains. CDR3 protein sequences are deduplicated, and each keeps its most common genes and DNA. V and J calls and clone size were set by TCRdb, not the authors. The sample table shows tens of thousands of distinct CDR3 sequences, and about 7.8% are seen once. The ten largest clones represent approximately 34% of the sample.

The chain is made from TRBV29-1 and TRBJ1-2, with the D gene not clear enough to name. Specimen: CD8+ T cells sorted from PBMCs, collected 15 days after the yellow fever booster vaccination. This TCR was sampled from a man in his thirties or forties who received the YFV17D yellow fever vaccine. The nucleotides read TGCAGCGGGGGATCTCAGGACTATGGCTACACCTTC. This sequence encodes CSGGSQDYGYTF.